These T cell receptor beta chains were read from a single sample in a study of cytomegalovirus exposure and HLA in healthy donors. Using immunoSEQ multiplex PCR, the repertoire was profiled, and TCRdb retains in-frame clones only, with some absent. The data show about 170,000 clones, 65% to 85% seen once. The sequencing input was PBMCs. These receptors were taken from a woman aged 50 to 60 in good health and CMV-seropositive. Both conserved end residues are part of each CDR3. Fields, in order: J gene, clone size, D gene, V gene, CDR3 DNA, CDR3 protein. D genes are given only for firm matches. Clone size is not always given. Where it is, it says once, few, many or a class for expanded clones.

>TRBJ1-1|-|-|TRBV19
TGTGCCAGTAGCACCCAGGCGAACACTGAAGCTTTCTTT
CASSTQANTEAFF
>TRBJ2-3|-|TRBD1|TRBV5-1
TGCGCCAGCGGGCAGGGGGCGTTTGGCACAGATACGCAGTATTTT
CASGQGAFGTDTQYF
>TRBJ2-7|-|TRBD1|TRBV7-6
TGTGCCAGCAGCTTAGGCCCCGGGACAGGGGGAGACGAGCAGTACTTC
CASSLGPGTGGDEQYF
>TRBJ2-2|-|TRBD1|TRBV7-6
TGTGCCAGCACGGGGACAGGATACACCGGGGGGGAGCTGTTTTTT
CASTGTGYTGGELFF
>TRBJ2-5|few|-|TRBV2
TGTGCCAGCAGTTCTCCTAGTGGTACGGGGACCCAGTACTTC
CASSSPSGTGTQYF
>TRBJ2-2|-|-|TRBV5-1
TGCGCCAGCAGCTTGGAGGGGGCGGGGACCGGGGAGCTGTTTTTT
CASSLEGAGTGELFF
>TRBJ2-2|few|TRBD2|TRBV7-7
TGTGCTAGCAGCTTTAGGACTAGCGGGAGGACCCTAAACACCGGGGAGCTGTTTTTT
CASSFRTSGRTLNTGELFF
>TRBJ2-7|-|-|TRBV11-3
TGTGCCAGCAGCTTAGGGGGCGTAGGGGACTACGAGCAGTACTTC
CASSLGGVGDYEQYF
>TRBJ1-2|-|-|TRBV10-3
TGTGCATCTGAGGCAGCCTTTGGGGGCTACACCTTC
CASEAAFGGYTF
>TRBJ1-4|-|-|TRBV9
TGTGCCAGCAGCGTTAGAGGAACCGCTAATGAAAAACTGTTTTTT
CASSVRGTANEKLFF
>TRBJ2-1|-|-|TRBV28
TGTGCCAGCAGCTCGGACTCCTCCTCCCACTCCTACAATGAGCAGTTCTTC
CASSSDSSSHSYNEQFF
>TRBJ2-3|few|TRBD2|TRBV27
TGTGCCAGCAGGCGGCTAGCGGGAGTTGAAGATACGCAGTATTTT
CASRRLAGVEDTQYF
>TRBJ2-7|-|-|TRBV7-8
TGTGCCAGCAGCCCCGGGACACTTTCCTACGAGCAGTACTTC
CASSPGTLSYEQYF
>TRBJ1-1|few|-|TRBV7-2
TGTGCCAGCAGCGCCCGCAGTAGCGGGACTGAAGCTTTCTTT
CASSARSSGTEAFF
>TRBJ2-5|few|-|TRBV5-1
TGCGCCAGCAGGTCAGGGCTTGAGACCCAGTACTTC
CASRSGLETQYF
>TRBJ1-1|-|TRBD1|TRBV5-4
TGTGCCAGCAGCTTTTACAGGGGGTCTGAAGCTTTCTTT
CASSFYRGSEAFF
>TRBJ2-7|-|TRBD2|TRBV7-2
TGTGCCAGCAGCTTCCCTTCAAGCGGGGGAGTCTCCTACGAGCAGTACTTC
CASSFPSSGGVSYEQYF
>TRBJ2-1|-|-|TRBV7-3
TGTGCCAGCAGCCCCACCGGTACCTACAATGAGCAGTTCTTC
CASSPTGTYNEQFF
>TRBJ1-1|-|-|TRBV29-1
TGCAGCGTCCGATGGGGGGGAGATACTGAAGCTTTCTTT
CSVRWGGDTEAFF
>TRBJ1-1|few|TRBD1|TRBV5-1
TGCGCCAGCAGCTTCACAGGGGTGGATGAAGCTTTCTTT
CASSFTGVDEAFF
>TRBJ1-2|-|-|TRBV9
TGTGCCAGCAGCGTAGGAGGACAGTCGTCATATGGCTACACCTTC
CASSVGGQSSYGYTF
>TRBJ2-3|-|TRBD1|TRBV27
TGTGCCAGCAGTTTATCGGGGACAGGATCGCGAGATACGCAGTATTTT
CASSLSGTGSRDTQYF
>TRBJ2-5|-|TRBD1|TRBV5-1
TGCGCCAGCAGCTTGCGACAGGGGCGGGAGACCCAGTACTTC
CASSLRQGRETQYF
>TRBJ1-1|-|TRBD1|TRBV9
TGTGCCAGCAGCGTGACAGGGGTCGAGAACACTGAAGCTTTCTTT
CASSVTGVENTEAFF
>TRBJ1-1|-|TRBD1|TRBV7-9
TGTGCCAGCAGCACATGGGACAGGCGGAACACTGAAGCTTTCTTT
CASSTWDRRNTEAFF
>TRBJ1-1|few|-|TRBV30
TGTGCCTGGACTCTATCTATGAACACTGAAGCTTTCTTT
CAWTLSMNTEAFF
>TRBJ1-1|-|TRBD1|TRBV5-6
TGTGCCAGCAGCTTGACAGGGGCGAACACTGAAGCTTTCTTT
CASSLTGANTEAFF
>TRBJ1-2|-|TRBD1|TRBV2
TGTGCCAGCAGAGAGGGGAACAGGGGTCCCTATGGCTACACCTTC
CASREGNRGPYGYTF
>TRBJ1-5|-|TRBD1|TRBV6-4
TGTGCCAGCAGTGAGTCCCGGGACAGGCCCAATCAGCCCCAGCATTTT
CASSESRDRPNQPQHF